This TCR beta chain emerged from a study of T cell responses to AZD1222 COVID-19 vaccine. TCRdb's table, derived via immunoSEQ multiplex PCR, lists solely in-frame clones and lacks some. The table has more than 150,000 clones, 87% seen once; the top ten hold just over 9%. Details on this clone: Its antigen is not identified.

Notes on the study in general: Spike regions recognized by vaccine-associated CD4 TCRs spanned the protein, led by 160-218 and 743-854. Baseline seropositivity occurred in only a handful of AZD1222 recipients. The donor group comprised mostly white British people and more females; the analysis possibly underestimated clonal diversity.

The CDR3 is made up of 14 amino acids. J lost 7 bases, V lost 3 bases, and 7 bases had no gene match. Germline V gene data show CDR1 as SGDLS and CDR2 as YYNGEE. This sequence joins TRBV9 and TRBJ1-5; the match to TRBD1 covers 7 bases. This TCR was recovered from an adult who received the AZD1222 COVID-19 vaccine. Sequenced here: peripheral blood, sampled 28 days after the second AZD1222 dose. CDR3 region: CASSGPGQLQPQHF. The CDR3 region has the DNA TGTGCCAGCAGCGGACCGGGACAGCTACAGCCCCAGCATTTT.